This T cell receptor (beta chain) stems from a study of CXCR3-negative and CXCR3-positive naive CD8 T cells. Study-wide findings and caveats: Partial loss of CXCR3 expression followed cryopreservation; most assays used fresh PBMCs.

Carrying UMI labels, the TRB cDNA libraries were prepared through 5' RACE. TCRdb reworked the 5' RACE reads into one entry per CDR3 protein, no DNA. This listing includes over 70,000 distinct CDR3 sequences. To note about this clonotype: Its antigen is undetermined.

The authors gated naive CD8+ T cells as CD45RO-CCR7+CD27+CD95-. This TCR derives from a human donor in good health. Some clones in this sample may be carry-over from other donors' samples. The sequenced material came from naive CXCR3- CD8+ T cells from blood. The subset is: CD45RO-CCR7+CD27+CD95- naive CD8+ T cells lacking CXCR3 (TNR3-).

The CDR3 reads CSARDAGLAGMSYNEQFF. The chain is built from TRBV20-1 and TRBJ2-1; TCRdb outputs TRBD2, but without DNA this stays unchecked. The germline gives CDR1 DFQATT, CDR2 SNEGSKA (reference sequence). The CDR3 has 18 residues.